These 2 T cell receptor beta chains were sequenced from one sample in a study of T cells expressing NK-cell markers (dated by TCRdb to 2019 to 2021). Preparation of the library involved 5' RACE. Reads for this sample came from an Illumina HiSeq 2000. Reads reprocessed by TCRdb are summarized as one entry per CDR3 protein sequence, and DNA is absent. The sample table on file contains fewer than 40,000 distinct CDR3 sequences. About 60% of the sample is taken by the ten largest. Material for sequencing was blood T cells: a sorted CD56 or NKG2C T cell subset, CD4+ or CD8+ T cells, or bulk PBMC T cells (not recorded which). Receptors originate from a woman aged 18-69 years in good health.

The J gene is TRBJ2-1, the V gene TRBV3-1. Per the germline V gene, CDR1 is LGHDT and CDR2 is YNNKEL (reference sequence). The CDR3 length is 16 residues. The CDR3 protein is CASSQERGTPYNEQFF.

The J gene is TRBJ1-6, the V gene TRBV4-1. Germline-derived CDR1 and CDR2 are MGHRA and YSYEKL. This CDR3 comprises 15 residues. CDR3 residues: CASSQGLGSNSPLHF.